The 10 T cell receptor beta chains listed next were all sequenced from one sample in a study of primary melanoma T cells and metastatic recurrence. TCRdb's table, derived via immunoSEQ multiplex PCR, lists solely in-frame clones and lacks some. The sample shows 320 or so clones, around four fifths of them seen only once. Sequencing input: melanoma tumor tissue. These receptors were obtained from a human donor with melanoma.

The V gene is TRBV10-1, the J gene TRBJ1-1; D is unresolved. CDR1 and CDR2 (germline): WNHNN, SYGVQD (reference sequence). V was pared by 2 bases and J by 7 bases, with 5 bases between. The CDR3 runs 11 residues. This chain's CDR3 is CASSETDEAFF. CDR3 DNA: TGCGCCAGCAGTGAGACAGATGAAGCTTTCTTT.

The V gene is TRBV6-8, the J gene TRBJ2-3; D unclear. V was clipped by 5 bases and J by 2 bases, with 26 bases between them. The CDR3 totals 19 residues. Germline-derived CDR1 and CDR2 are MNHGY and SAAAGT. CDR3: CASSLSTYEASQHTDTQYF. As DNA, the CDR3 is TGTGCCAGCAGTCTCTCCACCTACGAGGCATCCCAACACACAGATACGCAGTATTTT.

This sequence joins TRBV19 and TRBJ2-7; the D is unclear. The CDR3 runs 13 residues. The V gene lost 7 bases and the J gene lost 4 bases, with 14 bases spanning the gap. Germline V gene data show CDR1 as LNHDA and CDR2 as SQIVND (reference sequence). In nucleotides, the CDR3 is TGTGCCAGTAATACGGACGGTGAATACGAGCAGTACTTC. This sequence encodes CASNTDGEYEQYF.

The V and J genes are TRBV6-8 and TRBJ2-5; a weak D match, TRBD1 (6 bases). Trimming took off 2 bases at V and 4 bases at J, with 11 bases between the two ends. The CDR3 length is 14 residues. The germline V gene has CDR1 MNHGY and CDR2 SAAAGT. The CDR3 coding sequence is TGTGCCAGCAGTTACGGGGGCTCAGGAGAGACCCAGTACTTC. Its translation: CASSYGGSGETQYF.

As concerns this clone: One junction end does not reproduce the germline sequence, and a read error may be involved. The chain links TRBV6-8 to TRBJ2-5; D remains ambiguous. The CDR3 covers 14 residues. Germline CDR1 MNHGY, CDR2 SAAAGT. CDR3 bases: TGTGCCAGCAGAAAATGGGGTGTCCAAGAGACCCAATACTTC. This codes for CASRKWGVQETQYF.

In this sample, this clone turned up a few times. J is TRBJ2-7 and V is TRBV6-8, with D unclear. CDR3 length: 13 residues. Germline V gene data show CDR1 as MNHGY and CDR2 as SAAAGT. The germline V and J ends were trimmed by 10 bases and 0 bases, with 13 bases remaining between them. CDR3 sequence reads: CAIRVPLSYEQYF. CDR3 bases: TGTGCCATCAGAGTCCCCCTCTCCTACGAGCAGTACTTC.

V usage is TRBV11-3 and J usage is TRBJ2-7; D remains ambiguous. The CDR3 sequence is 14 residues long. Trimming stripped 5 bases from V and 6 bases from J, with 17 bases between. Germline V lookup: CDR1 SGHNT, CDR2 YENEEA. CDR3 sequence reads: CASSTDPGASEQYF. CDR3 DNA: TGTGCCAGCAGCACCGATCCGGGTGCCTCCGAGCAGTACTTC.

This chain connects TRBV6-8 to TRBJ1-1; D is possibly TRBD1 (6 bases). Looked up from germline, CDR1 is MNHGY and CDR2 is SAAAGT. This CDR3 is 13 amino acids long. Trimming took off 7 bases at V and 2 bases at J, with 11 bases between the two ends. The CDR3 region has the DNA TGTGCCAGCAACACAGGGTACAACACTGAAGCTTTCTTT. Amino acid sequence: CASNTGYNTEAFF.

This chain's CDR3 is CASSSRTGPGTDTQYF. CDR3 nucleotide sequence: TGTGCCAGCAGCTCGCGGACAGGGCCCGGCACAGATACGCAGTATTTT. The chain has TRBV11-3 and TRBJ2-3; 8 positions agree with TRBD1. The CDR3 contains 16 residues. With 4 bases clipped from V and 1 base from J, the junction kept 7 bases outside the gene matches. The V gene's germline CDR1 is SGHNT and CDR2 YENEEA.

This rearrangement joins TRBV7-7 to TRBJ2-3, with 12 bases that match TRBD2. CDR1 is SSHAT and CDR2 is FNYEAQ in the germline V gene (reference sequence). CDR3 length equals 18 residues. Losses at the gene ends were 3 bases for V and 3 bases for J; bases not matched to a gene: 10. CDR3 nucleotide sequence: TGTGCCAGCAGCTTGGGCCCAGCCGGGACTAGCGGGACAGATACGCAGTATTTT. Translated: CASSLGPAGTSGTDTQYF.